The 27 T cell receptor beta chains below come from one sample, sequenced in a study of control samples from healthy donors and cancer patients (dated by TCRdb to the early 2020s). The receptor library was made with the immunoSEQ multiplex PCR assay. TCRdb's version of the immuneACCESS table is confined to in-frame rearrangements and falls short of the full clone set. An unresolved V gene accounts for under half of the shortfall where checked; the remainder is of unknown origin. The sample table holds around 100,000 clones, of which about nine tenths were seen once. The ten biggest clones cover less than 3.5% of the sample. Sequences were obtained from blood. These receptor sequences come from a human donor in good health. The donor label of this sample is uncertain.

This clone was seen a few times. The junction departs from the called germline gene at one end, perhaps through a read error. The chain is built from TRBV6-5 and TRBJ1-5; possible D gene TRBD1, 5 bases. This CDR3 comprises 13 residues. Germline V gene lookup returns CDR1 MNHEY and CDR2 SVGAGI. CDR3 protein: CASSYSGHQPQHF. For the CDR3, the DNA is TGTGCCAGCAGTTACTCGGGGCATCAACCCCAGCATTTT.

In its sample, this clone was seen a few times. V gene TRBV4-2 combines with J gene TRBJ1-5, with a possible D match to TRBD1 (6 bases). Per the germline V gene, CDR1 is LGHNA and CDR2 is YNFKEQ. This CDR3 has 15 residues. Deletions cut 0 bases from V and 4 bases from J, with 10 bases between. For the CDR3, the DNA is TGTGCCAGCAGCCAAGATCGGGGGCCTAATCAGCCCCAGCATTTT. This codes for CASSQDRGPNQPQHF.

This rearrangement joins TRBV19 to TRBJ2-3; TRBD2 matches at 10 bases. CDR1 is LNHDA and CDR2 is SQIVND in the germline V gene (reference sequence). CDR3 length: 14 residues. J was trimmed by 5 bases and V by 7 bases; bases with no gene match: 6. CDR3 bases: TGTGCCAGTAAGGCTAGCGGGGGCCAAGATACGCAGTATTTT. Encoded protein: CASKASGGQDTQYF.

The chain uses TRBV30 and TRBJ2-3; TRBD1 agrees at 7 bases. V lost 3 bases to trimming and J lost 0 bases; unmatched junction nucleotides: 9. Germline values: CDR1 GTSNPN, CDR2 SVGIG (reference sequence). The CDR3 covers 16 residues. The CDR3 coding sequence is TGTGCCTGGAGCCTCCCGGGACAGCTTAGCACAGATACGCAGTATTTT. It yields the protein CAWSLPGQLSTDTQYF.

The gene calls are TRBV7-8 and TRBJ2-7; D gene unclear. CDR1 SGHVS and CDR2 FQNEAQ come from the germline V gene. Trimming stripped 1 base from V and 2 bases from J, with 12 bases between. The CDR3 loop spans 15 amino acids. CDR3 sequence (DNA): TGTGCCAGCAGCTTAGAGTTGGGCGGACCCTACGAGCAGTACTTC. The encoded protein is CASSLELGGPYEQYF.

The CDR3 coding sequence is TGTGCCAGCAGTGCTCTAACCGGGGAGCTGTTTTTT. Encoded protein: CASSALTGELFF. The chain joins TRBV2 to TRBJ2-2; D uncertain. Germline V gene lookup returns CDR1 SNHLY and CDR2 FYNNEI. Between the trimmed V and J ends, which lost 4 bases and 5 bases, there was a span of 5 bases. CDR3 length: 12 residues.

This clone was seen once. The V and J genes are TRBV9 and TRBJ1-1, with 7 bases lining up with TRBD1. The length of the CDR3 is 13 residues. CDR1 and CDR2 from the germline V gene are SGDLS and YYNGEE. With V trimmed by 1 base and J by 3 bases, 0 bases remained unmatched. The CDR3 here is CASSVQGDTEAFF. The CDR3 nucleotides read TGTGCCAGCAGCGTACAGGGGGACACTGAAGCTTTCTTT.

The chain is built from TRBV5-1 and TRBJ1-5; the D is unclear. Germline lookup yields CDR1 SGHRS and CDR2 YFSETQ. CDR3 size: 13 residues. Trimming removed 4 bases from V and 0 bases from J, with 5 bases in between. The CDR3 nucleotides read TGCGCCAGCAGCACTGATAGCAATCAGCCCCAGCATTTT. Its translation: CASSTDSNQPQHF.

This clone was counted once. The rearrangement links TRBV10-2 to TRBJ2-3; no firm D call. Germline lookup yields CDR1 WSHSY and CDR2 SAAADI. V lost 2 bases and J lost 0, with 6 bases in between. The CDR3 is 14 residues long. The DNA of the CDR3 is TGCGCCAGCAGTGAGCACGGGAGCACAGATACGCAGTATTTT. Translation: CASSEHGSTDTQYF.

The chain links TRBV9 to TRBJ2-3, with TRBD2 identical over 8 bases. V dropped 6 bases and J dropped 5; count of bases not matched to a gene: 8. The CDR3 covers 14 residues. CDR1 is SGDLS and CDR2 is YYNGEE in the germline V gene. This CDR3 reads CASKTGGQGDTQYF. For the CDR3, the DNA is TGTGCCAGCAAAACGGGGGGGCAGGGAGATACGCAGTATTTT.

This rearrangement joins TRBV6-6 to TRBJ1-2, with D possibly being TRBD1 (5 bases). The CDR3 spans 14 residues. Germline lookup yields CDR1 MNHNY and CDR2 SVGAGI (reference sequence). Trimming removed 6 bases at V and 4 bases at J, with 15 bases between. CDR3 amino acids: CASRSGEGTYGYTF. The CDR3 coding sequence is TGTGCCAGCAGATCCGGGGAGGGGACCTATGGCTACACCTTC.

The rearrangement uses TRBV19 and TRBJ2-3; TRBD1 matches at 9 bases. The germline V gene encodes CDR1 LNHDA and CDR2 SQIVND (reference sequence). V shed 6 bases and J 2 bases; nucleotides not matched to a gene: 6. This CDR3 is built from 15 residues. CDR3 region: CASRDRGQSTDTQYF. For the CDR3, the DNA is TGTGCCAGTAGGGACAGGGGACAATCCACAGATACGCAGTATTTT.

CDR3 loop: CASSVWDYSYNEQFF. Here the CDR3 DNA reads TGTGCCAGCAGCGTTTGGGACTACTCCTACAATGAGCAGTTCTTC. V is TRBV9 and J is TRBJ2-1; 7 bases fit TRBD2. Trimming removed 2 bases from V and 0 bases from J; junction bases left unmatched: 2. The CDR3 totals 15 residues. Germline CDR1 and CDR2: SGDLS and YYNGEE. The whole variable domain, remainder taken from reference TRBV9 and TRBJ2-1, is DSGVTQTPKHLITATGQRVTLRCSPRSGDLSVYWYQQSLDQGLQFLIQYYNGEERAKGNILERFSAQQFPDLHSELNLSSLELGDSALYFCASSVWDYSYNEQFFGPGTRLTVL.

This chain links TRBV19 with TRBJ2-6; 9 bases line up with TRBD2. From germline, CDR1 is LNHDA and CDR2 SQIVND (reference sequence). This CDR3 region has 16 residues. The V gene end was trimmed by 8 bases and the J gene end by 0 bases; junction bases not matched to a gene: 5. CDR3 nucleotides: TGTGCCAGTCTTGCGGGGGGGAGCTCTGGGGCCAACGTCCTGACTTTC. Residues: CASLAGGSSGANVLTF.

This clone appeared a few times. As DNA, the CDR3 is TGTGCCAGCAGCCCTAGGACAGGGGGGACTGAAGCTTTCTTT. This sequence encodes CASSPRTGGTEAFF. The V gene is TRBV25-1, the J gene TRBJ1-1; 10 nucleotides align to TRBD1. The V gene's germline CDR1 is MGHDK and CDR2 SYGVNS. The ends lost 6 bases at V and 5 bases at J; junction bases unmatched: 6. The CDR3 has 14 residues.

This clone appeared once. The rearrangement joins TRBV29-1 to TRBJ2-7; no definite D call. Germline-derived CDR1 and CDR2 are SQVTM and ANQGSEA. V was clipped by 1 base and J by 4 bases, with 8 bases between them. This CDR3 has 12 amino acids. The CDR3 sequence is CSVEGGQYEQYF. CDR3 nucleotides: TGCAGCGTTGAAGGGGGTCAATACGAGCAGTACTTC.

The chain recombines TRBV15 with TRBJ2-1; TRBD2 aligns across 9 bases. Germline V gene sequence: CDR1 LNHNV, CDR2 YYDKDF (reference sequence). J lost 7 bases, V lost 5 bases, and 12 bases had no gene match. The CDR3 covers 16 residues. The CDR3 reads CATSSWRGGRENEQFF. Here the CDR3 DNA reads TGTGCCACCAGCTCGTGGCGGGGGGGCCGCGAGAATGAGCAGTTCTTC.

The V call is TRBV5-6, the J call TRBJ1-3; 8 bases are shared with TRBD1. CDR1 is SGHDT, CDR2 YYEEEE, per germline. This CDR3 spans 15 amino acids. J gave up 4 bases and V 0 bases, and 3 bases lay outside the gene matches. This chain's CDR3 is CASSLVDRGGNTIYF. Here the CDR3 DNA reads TGTGCCAGCAGCTTGGTTGACAGGGGAGGAAACACCATATATTTT.

This chain's CDR3 is CASSPRLAGQETQYF. The CDR3 DNA reads TGTGCCAGCAGCCCAAGATTAGCGGGGCAAGAGACCCAGTACTTC. V usage is TRBV3-1 (or the pseudogene TRBV3-2) and J usage is TRBJ2-5, with 8 bases fitting TRBD2. The CDR3 runs 15 residues. After removal of 4 bases from V and 2 bases from J, the junction contained 6 bases not matched to a gene. Germline V gene lookup returns CDR1 LGHDT and CDR2 YNNKEL (reference sequence).

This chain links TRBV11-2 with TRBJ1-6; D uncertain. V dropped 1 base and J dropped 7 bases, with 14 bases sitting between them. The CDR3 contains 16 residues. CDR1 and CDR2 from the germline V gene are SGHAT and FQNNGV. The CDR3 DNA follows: TGTGCCAGCAGCTTAGGGGTGGGCAGGAGAAATTCACCCCTCCACTTT. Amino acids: CASSLGVGRRNSPLHF. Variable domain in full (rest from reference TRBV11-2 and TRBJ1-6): EAGVAQSPRYKIIEKRQSVAFWCNPISGHATLYWYQQILGQGPKLLIQFQNNGVVDDSQLPKDRFSAERLKGVDSTLKIQPAKLEDSAVYLCASSLGVGRRNSPLHFGNGTRLTVT.

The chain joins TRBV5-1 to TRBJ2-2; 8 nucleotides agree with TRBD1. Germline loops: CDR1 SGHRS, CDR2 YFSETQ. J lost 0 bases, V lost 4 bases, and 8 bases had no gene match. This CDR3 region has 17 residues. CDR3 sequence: CASSKGQGIANTGELFF. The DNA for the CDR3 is TGCGCCAGCAGCAAAGGACAGGGAATCGCGAACACCGGGGAGCTGTTTTTT. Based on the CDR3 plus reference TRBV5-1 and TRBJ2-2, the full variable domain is KAGVTQTPRYLIKTRGQQVTLSCSPISGHRSVSWYQQTPGQGLQFLFEYFSETQRNKGNFPGRFSGRQFSNSRSEMNVSTLELGDSALYLCASSKGQGIANTGELFFGEGSRLTVL.

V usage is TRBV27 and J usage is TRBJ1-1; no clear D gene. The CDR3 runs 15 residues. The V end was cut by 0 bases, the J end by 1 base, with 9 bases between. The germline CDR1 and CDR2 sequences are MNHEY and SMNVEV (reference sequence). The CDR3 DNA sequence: TGTGCCAGCAGTTTATCGCGAGTCACGAACACTGAAGCTTTCTTT. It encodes CASSLSRVTNTEAFF.

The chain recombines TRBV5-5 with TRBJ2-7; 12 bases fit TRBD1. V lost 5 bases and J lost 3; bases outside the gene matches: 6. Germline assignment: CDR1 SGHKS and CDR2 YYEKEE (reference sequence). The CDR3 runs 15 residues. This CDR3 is CASSSRDRGLYEQYF. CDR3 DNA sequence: TGTGCCAGCAGTTCCCGGGACAGGGGGCTCTACGAGCAGTACTTC.

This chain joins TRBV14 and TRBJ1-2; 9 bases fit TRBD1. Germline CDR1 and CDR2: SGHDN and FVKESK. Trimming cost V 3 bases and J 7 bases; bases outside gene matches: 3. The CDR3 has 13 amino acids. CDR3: CASSQGQGLGYTF. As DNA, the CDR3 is TGTGCCAGCAGCCAGGGACAGGGACTTGGCTACACCTTC.

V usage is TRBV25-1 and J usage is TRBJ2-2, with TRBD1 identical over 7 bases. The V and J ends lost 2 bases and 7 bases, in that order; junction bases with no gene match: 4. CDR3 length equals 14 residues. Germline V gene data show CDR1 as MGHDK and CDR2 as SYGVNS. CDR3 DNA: TGTGCCAGCAGTGAAAGAGGGGGCCACGGGGAGCTGTTTTTT. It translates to CASSERGGHGELFF. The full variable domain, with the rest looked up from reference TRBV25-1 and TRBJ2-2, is EADIYQTPRYLVIGTGKKITLECSQTMGHDKMYWYQQDPGMELHLIHYSYGVNSTEKGDLSSESTVSRIRTEHFPLTLESARPSHTSQYLCASSERGGHGELFFGEGSRLTVL.

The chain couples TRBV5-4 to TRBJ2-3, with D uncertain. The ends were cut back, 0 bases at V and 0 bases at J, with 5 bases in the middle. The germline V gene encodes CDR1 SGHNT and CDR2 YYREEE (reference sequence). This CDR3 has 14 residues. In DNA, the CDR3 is TGTGCCAGCAGCTTGGTGGGCAGCACAGATACGCAGTATTTT. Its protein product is CASSLVGSTDTQYF.

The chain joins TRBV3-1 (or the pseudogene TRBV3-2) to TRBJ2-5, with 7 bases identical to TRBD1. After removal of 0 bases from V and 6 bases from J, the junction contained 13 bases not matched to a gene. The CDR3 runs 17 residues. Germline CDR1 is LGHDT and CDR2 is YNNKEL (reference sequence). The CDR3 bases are TGTGCCAGCAGCCAAGAGTGGGAAGGGGGCCATGGAAAGACCCAGTACTTC. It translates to CASSQEWEGGHGKTQYF.